The 21 T cell receptor beta chains below come from one sample, sequenced in a study of T cell responses to AZD1222 COVID-19 vaccine. TCRdb's copy holds only in-frame clones and misses some; the assay was immunoSEQ multiplex PCR. The sample lists 72,000 or so clones; about nine tenths were seen once. The source material was peripheral blood, sampled on day 0 of AZD1222 vaccination. These receptors were taken from an adult in good health.

J is TRBJ2-7 and V is TRBV7-2; no reliable D call. Germline V gene lookup returns CDR1 SGHTA and CDR2 FQGNSA. The germline V and J ends were trimmed by 5 bases and 0 bases, with 20 bases remaining between them. This CDR3 is built from 17 residues. As DNA, the CDR3 is TGTGCCAGCAGCGCCTTAACCGACTGGCAGAGCTCCTACGAGCAGTACTTC. Its translation is CASSALTDWQSSYEQYF.

The CDR3 sequence is CASSYPNTGELFF. The CDR3 DNA reads as TGTGCCAGCAGTTACCCTAACACCGGGGAGCTGTTTTTT. The V call is TRBV6-2 or TRBV6-3, the J call TRBJ2-2; the D is unclear. The CDR3 runs 13 residues. The ends were cut back, 2 bases at V and 2 bases at J, with 3 bases in the middle. CDR1 is MNHEY, CDR2 SVGEGT, per germline.

The gene calls are TRBV11-3 and TRBJ1-2, with D possibly matching TRBD1 (6 bases). Per germline, CDR1 SGHNT and CDR2 YENEEA. V lost 4 bases and J 5 bases, leaving 11 bases between the germline ends. This CDR3 has 13 amino acids. The CDR3 protein is CASSSGRGYGYTF. The CDR3 bases are TGTGCCAGCAGCTCGGGAAGGGGGTATGGCTACACCTTC.

This chain joins TRBV5-5 and TRBJ2-5; the D gene is possibly TRBD1 (5 bases). The CDR3 extends over 15 amino acids. Trimming took off 3 bases at V and 5 bases at J, with 17 bases between the two ends. CDR1 and CDR2 from the germline V gene are SGHKS and YYEKEE (reference sequence). CDR3 bases: TGTGCCAGCAGCTACACGTTACAGGCGTGGGAGACCCAGTACTTC. Translation: CASSYTLQAWETQYF. The full variable domain, completed using reference TRBV5-5 and TRBJ2-5, is DAGVTQSPTHLIKTRGQQVTLRCSPISGHKSVSWYQQVLGQGPQFIFQYYEKEERGRGNFPDRFSARQFPNYSSELNVNALLLGDSALYLCASSYTLQAWETQYFGPGTRLLVL.

V is TRBV29-1 and J is TRBJ1-1, with a tentative D call TRBD1 (5 bases). V lost 7 bases and J lost 3, with 15 bases in between. Germline-derived CDR1 and CDR2 are SQVTM and ANQGSEA. The CDR3 sequence is 13 residues long. The CDR3 is CSARTAGDTEAFF. In DNA form, the CDR3 reads TGCAGCGCCCGGACCGCGGGGGACACTGAAGCTTTCTTT.

In its sample, this clone was seen a few times. The chain carries TRBV7-9 and TRBJ1-5; D uncertain. CDR3 length equals 12 residues. From germline, CDR1 is SEHNR and CDR2 FQNEAQ (reference sequence). V lost 3 bases, J lost 6 bases, and 6 bases lay in between. The CDR3 nucleotides read TGTGCCAGCAGCTTTTTCGGTCAGCCCCAGCATTTT. This encodes CASSFFGQPQHF.

This clone showed up just a few times. V gene TRBV28 combines with J gene TRBJ2-5; D not certain. V gave up 1 base and J gave up 4 bases, with 1 base separating them. The V gene's germline CDR1 is MDHEN and CDR2 SYDVKM. This CDR3 region has 11 residues. CDR3 loop: CASSLSETQYF. The CDR3 DNA sequence: TGTGCCAGCAGTTTATCAGAGACCCAGTACTTC.

The chain uses TRBV28 and TRBJ2-7; D may be TRBD2 (6 bases). There are 15 residues in the CDR3. V gave up 0 bases and J gave up 5 bases, with 14 bases separating them. CDR1 and CDR2 from the germline V gene are MDHEN and SYDVKM. As DNA, the CDR3 is TGTGCCAGCAGTTTATGGCGGGGACCCCCCCACGAGCAGTACTTC. Translating it yields CASSLWRGPPHEQYF.

CDR3 sequence reads: CASSVDPSGRGNEQFF. The CDR3 DNA sequence: TGTGCCAGCAGCGTAGACCCTAGCGGGAGGGGTAATGAGCAGTTCTTC. The chain employs TRBV9 and TRBJ2-1; TRBD2 agrees at 12 bases. Trimming took 0 bases from V and 7 from J; bases not matched to a gene: 5. The CDR3 runs to 16 residues. CDR1 is SGDLS and CDR2 is YYNGEE in the germline V gene.

This clone has more than one count but fewer than ten. The CDR3 sequence is CASNQDRAMVYGYTF. The DNA for the CDR3 is TGTGCCAGTAACCAGGACAGGGCAATGGTCTATGGCTACACCTTC. This sequence joins TRBV19 and TRBJ1-2; 8 bases align to TRBD1. The CDR3 runs to 15 residues. The V gene end was trimmed by 7 bases and the J gene end by 4 bases; junction bases not matched to a gene: 11. Looked up from germline, CDR1 is LNHDA and CDR2 is SQIVND (reference sequence).

The chain has TRBV5-4 and TRBJ1-4; D remains unclear. CDR1 and CDR2 from the germline V gene are SGHNT and YYREEE (reference sequence). V shed 4 bases and J shed 3 bases, with 13 bases lying between them. The CDR3 extends over 15 amino acids. As DNA, the CDR3 is TGTGCCAGCAGCCTAGGACCAATAGCTAATGAAAAACTGTTTTTT. This encodes CASSLGPIANEKLFF.

This chain joins TRBV28 and TRBJ1-2, with D possibly TRBD1 on 5 matching bases. Trimming pared 3 bases from V and 1 base from J, leaving 9 bases between. Germline loops: CDR1 MDHEN, CDR2 SYDVKM. CDR3 length: 14 amino acids. The chain's CDR3 is CASSFRGGNYGYTF. The CDR3, as DNA: TGTGCCAGCAGTTTTCGGGGGGGTAACTATGGCTACACCTTC.

The V gene is TRBV4-1, the J gene TRBJ1-1; no reliable D call. Per germline, CDR1 MGHRA and CDR2 YSYEKL. CDR3 size: 18 residues. Trimming removed 3 bases at V and 0 bases at J, with 20 bases between. The CDR3 DNA reads as TGCGCCAGCAGCCATAGTCCGGTCAAAGAGGGTCTGAACACTGAAGCTTTCTTT. Its protein is CASSHSPVKEGLNTEAFF.

This chain joins TRBV2 and TRBJ1-5; D remains ambiguous. The V and J ends lost 7 bases and 5 bases respectively, with 12 bases between them. Looked up from germline, CDR1 is SNHLY and CDR2 is FYNNEI. The CDR3 length is 13 residues. CDR3 in DNA: TGTGCCAGCAAAAGGGTGATGGATCAGCCCCAGCATTTT. This translates into CASKRVMDQPQHF.

The rearrangement joins TRBV30 to TRBJ2-3; perhaps TRBD2 as D (6 bases). The V gene lost 3 bases and the J gene lost 4 bases, with 14 bases spanning the gap. The CDR3 consists of 14 residues. Germline V gives CDR1 GTSNPN, CDR2 SVGIG (reference sequence). The CDR3 sequence: CAWRFGGVSDTQYF. The CDR3 DNA sequence: TGTGCCTGGAGATTTGGCGGGGTCTCAGATACGCAGTATTTT.

The genes are TRBV2 and TRBJ1-2; D not certain. Germline V gene lookup returns CDR1 SNHLY and CDR2 FYNNEI. Trimming took off 7 bases at V and 4 bases at J, with 13 bases between the two ends. The CDR3 runs to 13 residues. The CDR3 loop is CASTSAGIYGYTF. As DNA, the CDR3 is TGTGCCAGCACTAGCGCAGGAATCTATGGCTACACCTTC.

The V and J genes are TRBV12-3 or TRBV12-4 and TRBJ1-1; no definite D call. Trimming left V 5 bases short and J 4 bases short, with 8 bases between. The CDR3 has 12 amino acids. The DNA of the CDR3 is TGTGCCAGCAGTGATGGGCCCACTGAAGCTTTCTTT. Translation gives CASSDGPTEAFF.

V and J are TRBV19 and TRBJ1-5; possibly TRBD1 for D (5 bases). This CDR3 has 15 residues. Germline V gene lookup returns CDR1 LNHDA and CDR2 SQIVND (reference sequence). V was cut by 3 bases and J by 2 bases, with 11 bases left in between. The chain's CDR3 is CASSIGGGGNQPQHF. CDR3 nucleotide sequence: TGTGCCAGTAGTATTGGGGGAGGGGGCAATCAGCCCCAGCATTTT.

The chain joins TRBV11-2 to TRBJ2-1; D is possibly TRBD1 or TRBD2 (5 bases each). V lost 0 bases to trimming and J lost 8 bases, with 23 bases between them. This CDR3 has 18 amino acids. Germline V gene lookup returns CDR1 SGHAT and CDR2 FQNNGV. CDR3 nucleotide sequence: TGTGCCAGCAGCTTAGATGGATTGTCCTACTACGGGGCTTATGAGCAGTTCTTC. As protein: CASSLDGLSYYGAYEQFF.

This chain links TRBV9 with TRBJ2-1, with 9 bases fitting TRBD2. J was trimmed by 5 bases and V by 0 bases; bases with no gene match: 6. The germline gives CDR1 SGDLS, CDR2 YYNGEE. This CDR3 contains 16 residues. CDR3 sequence reads: CASSVGPSGIDNEQFF. CDR3 DNA: TGTGCCAGCAGCGTAGGGCCTAGCGGGATAGACAATGAGCAGTTCTTC.

This rearrangement joins TRBV7-2 to TRBJ1-4, with a possible D match to TRBD1 (5 bases). Trimming left V 6 bases short and J 10 bases short, with 24 bases between. The CDR3 totals 16 residues. Germline V CDR1 and CDR2: SGHTA, FQGNSA. The CDR3 loop reads CASSPPSTVTSRKLFF. The CDR3 bases are TGTGCCAGCAGTCCCCCATCGACAGTTACATCCCGAAAACTGTTTTTT.